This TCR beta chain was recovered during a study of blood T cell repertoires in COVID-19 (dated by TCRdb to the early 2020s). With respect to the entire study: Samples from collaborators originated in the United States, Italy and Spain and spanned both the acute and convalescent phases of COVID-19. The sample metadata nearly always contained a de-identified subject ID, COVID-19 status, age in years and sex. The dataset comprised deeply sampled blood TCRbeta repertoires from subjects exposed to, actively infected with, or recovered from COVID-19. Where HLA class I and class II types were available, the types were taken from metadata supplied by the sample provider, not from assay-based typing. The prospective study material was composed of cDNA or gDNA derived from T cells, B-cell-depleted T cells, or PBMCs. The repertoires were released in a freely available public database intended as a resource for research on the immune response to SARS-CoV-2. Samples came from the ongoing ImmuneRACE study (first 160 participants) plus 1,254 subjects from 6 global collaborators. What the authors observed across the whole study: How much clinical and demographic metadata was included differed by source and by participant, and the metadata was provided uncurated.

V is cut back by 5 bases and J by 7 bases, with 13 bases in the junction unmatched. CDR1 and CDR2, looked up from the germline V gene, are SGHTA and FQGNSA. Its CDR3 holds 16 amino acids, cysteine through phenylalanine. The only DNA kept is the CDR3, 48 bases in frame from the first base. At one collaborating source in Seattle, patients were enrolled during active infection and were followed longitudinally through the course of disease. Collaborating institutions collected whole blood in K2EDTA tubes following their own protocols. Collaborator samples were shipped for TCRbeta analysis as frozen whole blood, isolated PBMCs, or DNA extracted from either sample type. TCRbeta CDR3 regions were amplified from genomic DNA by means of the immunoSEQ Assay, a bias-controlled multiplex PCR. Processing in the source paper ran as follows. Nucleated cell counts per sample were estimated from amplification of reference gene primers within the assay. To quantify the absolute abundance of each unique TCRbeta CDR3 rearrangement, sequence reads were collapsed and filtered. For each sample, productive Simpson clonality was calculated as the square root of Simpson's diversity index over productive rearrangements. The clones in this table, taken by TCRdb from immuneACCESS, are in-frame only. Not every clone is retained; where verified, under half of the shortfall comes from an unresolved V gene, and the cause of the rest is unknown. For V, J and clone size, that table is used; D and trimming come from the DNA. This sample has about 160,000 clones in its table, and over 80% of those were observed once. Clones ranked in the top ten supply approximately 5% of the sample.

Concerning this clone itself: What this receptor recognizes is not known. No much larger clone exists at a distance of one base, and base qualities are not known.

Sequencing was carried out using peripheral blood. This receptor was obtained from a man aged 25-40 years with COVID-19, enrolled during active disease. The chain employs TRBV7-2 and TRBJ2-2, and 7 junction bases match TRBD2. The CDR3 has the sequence CASSMNAGVGLGELFF. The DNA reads TGTGCCAGCAGCATGAACGCGGGAGTTGGTCTCGGGGAGCTGTTTTTT.